This T cell receptor beta chain originates from a study of regulatory T cells in long-lasting Graves disease. Time point of the sample: newly diagnosed GD, antithyroid drugs for less than 3 months. Isolated PBMC RNA provided the starting material for the TCR library. The patients included were those that came from an endocrinology department in Xi'an, China. This clonotype was seen only a few times. Libraries of TCR beta came from iRepertoire HTBI primers plus Arm-PCR of CDR3 regions. TCRdb re-analysed the multiplex PCR reads in MiXCR, keeping a single row per CDR3 protein. Seen here are a few hundred thousand distinct CDR3 sequences, under 20% observed once, and the top ten hold roughly 15%. Trimming shortened V by 2 bases and J by 4 bases, and 8 bases separated the two germline ends. Per germline, CDR1 WNHNN and CDR2 SYGVQD (reference sequence). The CDR3 extends over 14 amino acids. The sample also formed part of further work on T cells in Graves' hyperthyroidism and ophthalmopathy. From that study: During a first-round RT-PCR of the TCR CDR3, the HTBI primer set was used. Most thyroid clonotypes expanded above 0.001 were also detected in blood.

The sample was peripheral blood mononuclear cells (PBMCs), taken at new diagnosis, from a patient treated with antithyroid drugs. The chain employs TRBV10-1 and TRBJ2-2; D is unresolved. The TCR comes from a woman aged 30 to 39 with Graves disease. For the CDR3, the DNA is TGCGCCAGCAGTGAGAACCCGGCCACCGGGGAGCTGTTTTTT. Translating it yields CASSENPATGELFF.